Below are 15 T cell receptor beta chains sequenced from a single sample in a study of blood T cell repertoires in COVID-19. Clones were read by immunoSEQ multiplex PCR, and TCRdb kept only the in-frame ones, dropping some. The sample includes 160,000 or so clones, approximately 91% seen only once; the top ten take approximately 2.2%. The source material was peripheral blood. The receptor set was obtained from a man between 18 and 29 years old with acute or convalescent COVID-19.

The genes are TRBV7-2 and TRBJ2-3; the match to TRBD2 covers 10 bases. J lost 6 bases, V lost 1 base, and 13 bases had no gene match. This CDR3 has 18 residues. The germline V gene has CDR1 SGHTA and CDR2 FQGNSA. CDR3 protein: CASSLELAGFPGLDTQYF. CDR3 in DNA: TGTGCCAGCAGCTTAGAACTAGCGGGGTTCCCCGGTTTGGATACGCAGTATTTT.

The J gene is TRBJ1-4, the V gene TRBV2; D remains ambiguous. This CDR3 is 13 amino acids long. Trimming took off 7 bases at V and 3 bases at J, with 9 bases between the two ends. Germline values: CDR1 SNHLY, CDR2 FYNNEI. The CDR3 loop is CASNSRSNEKLFF. For the CDR3, the DNA is TGTGCCAGCAATAGTCGGTCTAATGAAAAACTGTTTTTT.

The CDR3 DNA is TGTGCCAGCAGCTTAGTCGCCATGGGGCAGACTGAAGCTTTCTTT. This sequence encodes CASSLVAMGQTEAFF. The J gene is TRBJ1-1, the V gene TRBV11-2; D is possibly TRBD1 (5 bases). CDR3 length: 15 residues. Germline-derived CDR1 and CDR2 are SGHAT and FQNNGV. V lost 1 base, J lost 5 bases, and 14 bases lay in between.

The chain recombines TRBV18 with TRBJ1-6, with 9 bases aligning to TRBD1. There are 15 residues in the CDR3. Germline V gene data show CDR1 as KGHSH and CDR2 as LQKENI. V dropped 5 bases and J dropped 8; count of bases not matched to a gene: 7. CDR3: CASSSTTGGDSPLHF. CDR3 nucleotides: TGTGCCAGCTCATCTACTACAGGGGGCGATTCACCCCTCCACTTT.

The count of this clone is one. The chain recombines TRBV19 with TRBJ2-2; D may be TRBD2 (5 bases). This CDR3 has 15 residues. The V gene's germline CDR1 is LNHDA and CDR2 SQIVND (reference sequence). V lost 6 bases, J lost 7 bases, and 18 bases lay in between. This chain's CDR3 is CASRITGGSGGELFF. The DNA of the CDR3 is TGTGCCAGTAGAATTACTGGAGGTAGTGGCGGGGAGCTGTTTTTT.

V is TRBV6-6 and J is TRBJ1-2; TRBD1 might be the D (6 bases). The CDR3 is 16 amino acids. Deletions cut 10 bases from V and 3 bases from J, with 24 bases between. Germline CDR1 and CDR2: MNHNY and SVGAGI (reference sequence). The CDR3 is CATVKDRPITYYGYTF. The CDR3 DNA is TGTGCCACCGTCAAGGACAGACCAATAACCTACTATGGCTACACCTTC.

This chain connects TRBV6-5 to TRBJ1-5, with a possible D match to TRBD1 (6 bases). CDR3 length equals 14 residues. Germline assignment: CDR1 MNHEY and CDR2 SVGAGI. V lost 6 bases and J lost 5, with 14 bases in between. The CDR3 coding sequence is TGTGCCAGCAGCCTACGGACAGCGGATCAGCCCCAGCATTTT. Translating it yields CASSLRTADQPQHF.

The chain is built from TRBV18 and TRBJ1-3; 8 bases are a match to TRBD1. CDR3 length: 17 amino acids. Germline values: CDR1 KGHSH, CDR2 LQKENI. Trimming cost V 2 bases and J 0 bases; bases outside gene matches: 6. This CDR3 is CASSPTGGSYSGNTIYF. CDR3 sequence (DNA): TGTGCCAGCTCACCAACAGGGGGGTCCTACTCTGGAAACACCATATATTTT.

The chain couples TRBV2 to TRBJ2-7, with 8 bases matching TRBD1. V shed 4 bases, J shed 3 bases, and the junction held 5 bases outside the gene matches. The CDR3 totals 14 residues. CDR1 and CDR2 (germline): SNHLY, FYNNEI. CDR3 nucleotides: TGTGCCAGCAGTGCTGACAGGGGAAGCTACGAGCAGTACTTC. Residues: CASSADRGSYEQYF.

The rearrangement links TRBV12-1 to TRBJ1-1; the listed D gene, TRBD1, was not tested against the DNA. TRBV12-1 is an annotated pseudogene. There are 14 residues in the CDR3. The chain's CDR3 is CASSHRGPGEEAFF. As DNA, the CDR3 is TGTGCCAGCAGCCATAGGGGCCCCGGAGAAGAAGCTTTCTTT.

This clone was observed a single time. The V and J genes are TRBV2 and TRBJ1-1, with D unresolved. Germline V gene sequence: CDR1 SNHLY, CDR2 FYNNEI. Trimming left V 4 bases short and J 1 base short, with 7 bases between. This CDR3 region has 13 residues. This chain's CDR3 is CASSVNGNTEAFF. The CDR3 DNA is TGTGCCAGCAGTGTAAACGGGAACACTGAAGCTTTCTTT.

The gene calls are TRBV5-6 and TRBJ2-5; maybe TRBD2 (6 bases). CDR3 size: 15 residues. V lost 4 bases to trimming and J lost 4 bases, with 17 bases between them. Germline values: CDR1 SGHDT, CDR2 YYEEEE. The CDR3 loop is CASSPQLARGETQYF. CDR3 coding DNA: TGTGCCAGCAGCCCTCAGCTAGCGCGTGGAGAGACCCAGTACTTC.

The CDR3 region has the DNA TGCGCCAGCAGCCTCCTACCGACACGGGGGGCTGAAAAACTGTTTTTT. Translating it yields CASSLLPTRGAEKLFF. V and J are TRBV4-1 and TRBJ1-4, with D tentatively TRBD1 (6 bases). Trimming left V 4 bases short and J 7 bases short, with 19 bases between. This CDR3 has 16 amino acids. The germline V gene encodes CDR1 MGHRA and CDR2 YSYEKL.

In this sample, this clone turned up once. This rearrangement joins TRBV28 to TRBJ1-5; unclear D gene. The germline CDR1 and CDR2 sequences are MDHEN and SYDVKM. V lost 5 bases, J lost 3 bases, and 8 bases lay in between. The CDR3 is made up of 13 amino acids. CDR3 amino acids: CASSAGFNQPQHF. As DNA, the CDR3 is TGTGCCAGCAGTGCGGGTTTCAATCAGCCCCAGCATTTT.

This rearrangement joins TRBV3-1 (or the pseudogene TRBV3-2) to TRBJ2-5; possible D gene TRBD2, 6 bases. The CDR3 loop spans 15 amino acids. Between the trimmed V and J ends, which lost 4 bases and 4 bases, there was a span of 16 bases. Germline V CDR1 and CDR2: LGHDT, YNNKEL (reference sequence). In nucleotides, the CDR3 is TGTGCCAGCAGCCGCGGGACTTCACCAATAGAGACCCAGTACTTC. Protein: CASSRGTSPIETQYF.